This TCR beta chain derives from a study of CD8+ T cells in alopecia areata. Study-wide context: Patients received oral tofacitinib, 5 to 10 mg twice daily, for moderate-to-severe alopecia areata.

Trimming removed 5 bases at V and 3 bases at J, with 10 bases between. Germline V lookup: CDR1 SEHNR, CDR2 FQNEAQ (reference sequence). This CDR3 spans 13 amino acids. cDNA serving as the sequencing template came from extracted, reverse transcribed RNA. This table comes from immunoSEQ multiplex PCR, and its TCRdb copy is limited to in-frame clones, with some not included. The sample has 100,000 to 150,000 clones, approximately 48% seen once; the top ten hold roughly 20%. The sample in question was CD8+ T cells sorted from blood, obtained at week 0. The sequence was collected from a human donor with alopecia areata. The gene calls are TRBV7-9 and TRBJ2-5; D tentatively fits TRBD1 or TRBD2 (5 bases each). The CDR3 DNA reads TGTGCCAGCAGCGGGGGTCTCAAAGAGACCCAGTACTTC. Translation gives CASSGGLKETQYF.